What follows are 6 T cell receptor beta chains derived from one specimen sequenced in a study of T-cell reconstitution after alpha-beta-depleted transplantation in children. Unique molecular identifiers were built into the TCRbeta library. TCRdb analysed the PCR reads with MiXCR anew, one entry per CDR3 protein. The table has approximately 980,000 distinct CDR3 sequences, roughly 29% seen once. The sequencing used PBMCs, mostly from graft donor cells, collected 360 days after TCRalphabeta/CD19-depleted stem cell transplant. The receptor source for this set is a boy under three years old who had a stem cell transplant for SCID, so the T cells may come from the graft donor.

This clonotype was counted only a few times. This rearrangement joins TRBV12-3 or TRBV12-4 to TRBJ1-1, with 7 bases identical to TRBD1. The CDR3 length is 15 residues. V was clipped by 5 bases and J by 1 base; unmatched bases: 7. The CDR3 is CASSVGQARNTEAFF. The CDR3 DNA is TGTGCCAGCAGTGTTGGACAGGCGAGGAACACTGAAGCTTTCTTT.

Only one count was recorded for this clonotype. This chain uses TRBV4-3 with TRBJ2-3, with a weak D call TRBD2 (6 bases). Germline values: CDR1 LGHNA, CDR2 YSLEER. V lost 1 base, J lost 0 bases, and 11 bases lay in between. The CDR3 loop spans 16 amino acids. In nucleotides, the CDR3 is TGCGCCAGCAGCCAAGGGGCTAGCGCGAGCACAGATACGCAGTATTTT. Translated: CASSQGASASTDTQYF.

This chain connects TRBV15 to TRBJ2-3; 9 nucleotides agree with TRBD2. The CDR3 totals 16 residues. V trimming: 4 bases; J trimming: 3 bases; junction bases outside the gene matches: 8. Germline V gene data show CDR1 as LNHNV and CDR2 as YYDKDF (reference sequence). CDR3 in amino acids: CATSTTRAGGTDTQYF. The CDR3 nucleotides read TGTGCCACCAGCACTACTCGGGCGGGGGGGACAGATACGCAGTATTTT. Using reference TRBV15 and TRBJ2-3 for the parts outside the CDR3, the full variable domain is DAMVIQNPRYQVTQFGKPVTLSCSQTLNHNVMYWYQQKSSQAPKLLFHYYDKDFNNEADTPDNFQSRRPNTSFCFLDIRSPGLGDTAMYLCATSTTRAGGTDTQYFGPGTRLTVL.

This clonotype was seen a few times. The chain joins TRBV10-3 to TRBJ2-7; TRBD2 is a possible D gene (5 bases). CDR1 and CDR2 from the germline V gene are ENHRY and SYGVKD. The CDR3 consists of 15 residues. V was clipped by 8 bases and J by 1 base, with 18 bases between them. The CDR3 DNA sequence: TGTGCCATCGGGGTCCTGCAGAGGGATTCCTACGAGCAGTACTTC. Its translation: CAIGVLQRDSYEQYF.

This clonotype came up many times. Likely a read error: the CDR3 ends without its conserved phenylalanine or tryptophan. V is TRBV7-2 and J is TRBJ2-7, with TRBD2 matching over 13 bases. Losses at the gene ends were 4 bases for V and 6 bases for J; bases not matched to a gene: 3. The CDR3 covers 14 residues. Germline-derived CDR1 and CDR2 are SGHTA and FQGNSA. CDR3 sequence: CASSWGLAGFEQYL. The CDR3 coding sequence is TGTGCCAGCAGCTGGGGACTAGCGGGGTTCGAGCAGTACCTC.

This clonotype has a single count. V and J are TRBV11-2 and TRBJ1-5; the match to TRBD1 covers 12 bases. Looked up from germline, CDR1 is SGHAT and CDR2 is FQNNGV. The V gene end was trimmed by 6 bases and the J gene end by 1 base; junction bases not matched to a gene: 13. The length of the CDR3 is 19 residues. The CDR3 nucleotides are TGTGCCAGCAGTCCGCTCCGGGACAGGGGGCGCGTAAGCAATCAGCCCCAGCATTTT. Its translation: CASSPLRDRGRVSNQPQHF. Together with reference TRBV11-2 and TRBJ1-5, the CDR3 gives the full variable domain: EAGVAQSPRYKIIEKRQSVAFWCNPISGHATLYWYQQILGQGPKLLIQFQNNGVVDDSQLPKDRFSAERLKGVDSTLKIQPAKLEDSAVYLCASSPLRDRGRVSNQPQHFGDGTRLSIL.